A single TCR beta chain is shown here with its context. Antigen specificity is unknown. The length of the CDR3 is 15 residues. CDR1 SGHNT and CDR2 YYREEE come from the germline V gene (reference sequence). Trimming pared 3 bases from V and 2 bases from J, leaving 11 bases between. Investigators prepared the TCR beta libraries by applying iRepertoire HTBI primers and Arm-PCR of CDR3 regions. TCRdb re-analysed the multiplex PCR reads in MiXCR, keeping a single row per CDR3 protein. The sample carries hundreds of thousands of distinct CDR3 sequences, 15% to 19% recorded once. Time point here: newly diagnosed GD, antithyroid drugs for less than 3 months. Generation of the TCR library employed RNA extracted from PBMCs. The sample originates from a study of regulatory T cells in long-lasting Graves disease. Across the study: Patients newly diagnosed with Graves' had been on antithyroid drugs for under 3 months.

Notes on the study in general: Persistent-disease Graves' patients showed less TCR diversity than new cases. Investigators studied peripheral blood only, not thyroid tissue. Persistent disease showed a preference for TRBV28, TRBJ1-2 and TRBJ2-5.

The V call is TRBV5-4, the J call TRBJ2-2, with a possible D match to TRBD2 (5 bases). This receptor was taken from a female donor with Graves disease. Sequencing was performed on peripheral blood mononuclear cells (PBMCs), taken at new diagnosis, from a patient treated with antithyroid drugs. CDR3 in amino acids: CASSYDYTNTGELFF. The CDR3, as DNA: TGTGCCAGCAGCTACGACTATACTAACACCGGGGAGCTGTTTTTT.